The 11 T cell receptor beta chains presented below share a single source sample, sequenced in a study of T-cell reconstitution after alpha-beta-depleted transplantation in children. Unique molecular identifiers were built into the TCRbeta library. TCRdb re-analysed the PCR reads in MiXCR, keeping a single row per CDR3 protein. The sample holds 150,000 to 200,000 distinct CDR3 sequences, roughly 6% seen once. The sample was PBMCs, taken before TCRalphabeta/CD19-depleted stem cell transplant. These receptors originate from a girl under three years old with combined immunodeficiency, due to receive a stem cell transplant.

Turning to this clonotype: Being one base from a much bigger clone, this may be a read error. The CDR3 nucleotides are TGTGCCAGCAGTAGACGGGACGCTCAAGAGTGTGAGCAGTTCTTC. Translation: CASSRRDAQECEQFF. The chain combines TRBV25-1 with TRBJ2-1; TRBD1 or TRBD2 may be the D gene (5 bases each). V dropped 5 bases and J dropped 9 bases, with 20 bases sitting between them. Per the germline V gene, CDR1 is MGHDK and CDR2 is SYGVNS. The CDR3 length is 15 residues.

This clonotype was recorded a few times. CDR3 sequence reads: CSARTRTSGGSTITGELFF. For the CDR3, the DNA is TGCAGTGCTAGAACCCGGACTAGCGGGGGAAGCACCATCACCGGGGAGCTGTTTTTT. V and J are TRBV20-1 and TRBJ2-2; TRBD2 aligns across 13 bases. With V trimmed by 2 bases and J by 4 bases, 13 bases remained unmatched. Germline assignment: CDR1 DFQATT and CDR2 SNEGSKA (reference sequence). The CDR3 spans 19 residues.

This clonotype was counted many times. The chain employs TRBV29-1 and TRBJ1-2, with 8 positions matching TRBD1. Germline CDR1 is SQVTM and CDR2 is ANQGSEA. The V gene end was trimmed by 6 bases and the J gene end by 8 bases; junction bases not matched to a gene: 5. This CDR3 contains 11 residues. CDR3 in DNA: TGCAGCGTGCCGACAGGGGACGGCTACACCTTC. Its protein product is CSVPTGDGYTF. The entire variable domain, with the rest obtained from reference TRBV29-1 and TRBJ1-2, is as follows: SAVISQKPSRDICQRGTSLTIQCQVDSQVTMMFWYRQQPGQSLTLIATANQGSEATYESGFVIDKFPISRPNLTFSTLTVSNMSPEDSSIYLCSVPTGDGYTFGSGTRLTVV.

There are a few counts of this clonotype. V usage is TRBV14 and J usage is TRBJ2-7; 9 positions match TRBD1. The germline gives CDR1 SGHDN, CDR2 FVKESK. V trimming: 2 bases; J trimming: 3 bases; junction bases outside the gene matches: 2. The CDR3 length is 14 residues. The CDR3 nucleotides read TGTGCCAGCAGCCAATGGGACAGGGACTACGAGCAGTACTTC. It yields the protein CASSQWDRDYEQYF.

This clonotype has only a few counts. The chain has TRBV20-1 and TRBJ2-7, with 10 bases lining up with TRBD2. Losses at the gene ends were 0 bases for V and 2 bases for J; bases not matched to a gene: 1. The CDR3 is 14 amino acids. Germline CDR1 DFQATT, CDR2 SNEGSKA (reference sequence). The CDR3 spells CSARDLAGAYEQYF. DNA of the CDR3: TGCAGTGCTAGAGATCTAGCGGGGGCCTACGAGCAGTACTTC.

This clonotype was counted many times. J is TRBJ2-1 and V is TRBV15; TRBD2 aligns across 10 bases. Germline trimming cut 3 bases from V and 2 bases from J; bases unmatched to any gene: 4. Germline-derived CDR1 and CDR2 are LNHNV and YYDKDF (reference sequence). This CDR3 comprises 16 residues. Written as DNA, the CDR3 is TGTGCCACCAGCAGCATAGCGGGGGGTACCTACAATGAGCAGTTCTTC. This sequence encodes CATSSIAGGTYNEQFF.

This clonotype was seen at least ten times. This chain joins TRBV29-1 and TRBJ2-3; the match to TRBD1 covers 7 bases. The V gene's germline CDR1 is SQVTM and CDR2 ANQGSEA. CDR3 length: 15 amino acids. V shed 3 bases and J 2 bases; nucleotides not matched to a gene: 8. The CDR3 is CSVEGTDHFTDTQYF. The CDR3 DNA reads TGCAGCGTTGAGGGGACAGACCATTTCACAGATACGCAGTATTTT.

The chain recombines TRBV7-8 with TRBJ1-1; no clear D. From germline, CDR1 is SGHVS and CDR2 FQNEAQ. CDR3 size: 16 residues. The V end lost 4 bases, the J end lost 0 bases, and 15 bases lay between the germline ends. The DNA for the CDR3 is TGTGCCAGCAGCTCGCTAGTACGGGGTATGAACACTGAAGCTTTCTTT. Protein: CASSSLVRGMNTEAFF.

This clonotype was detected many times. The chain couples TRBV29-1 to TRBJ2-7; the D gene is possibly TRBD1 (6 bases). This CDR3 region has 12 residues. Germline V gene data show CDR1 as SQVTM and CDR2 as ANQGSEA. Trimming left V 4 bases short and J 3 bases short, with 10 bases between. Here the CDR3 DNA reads TGCAGCGTTGTATCGGACAGCTACGAGCAGTACTTC. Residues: CSVVSDSYEQYF.

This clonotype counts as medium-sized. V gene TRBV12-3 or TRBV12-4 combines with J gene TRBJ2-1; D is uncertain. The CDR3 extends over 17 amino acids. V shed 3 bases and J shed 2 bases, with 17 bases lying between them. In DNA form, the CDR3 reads TGTGCCAGCAGTTTTCTAGTCGCTCTCCGGACCTACAATGAGCAGTTCTTC. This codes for CASSFLVALRTYNEQFF.

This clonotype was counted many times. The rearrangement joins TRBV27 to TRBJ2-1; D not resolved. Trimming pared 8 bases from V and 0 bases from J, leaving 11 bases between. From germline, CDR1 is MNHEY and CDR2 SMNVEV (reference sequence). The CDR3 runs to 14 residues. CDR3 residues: CASSDGNSYNEQFF. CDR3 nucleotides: TGTGCCAGCTCGGACGGAAACTCCTACAATGAGCAGTTCTTC.